Listed below are T cell receptor beta chains from one sample, sequenced in a study of post-analysis software for immune sequencing data. TCRdb ran MiXCR on the PCR reads and lists one entry per CDR3 protein. Counted here are about 540,000 distinct CDR3 sequences, 34% occurring once; the ten biggest clones make up around 6.1%. Material for sequencing was blood. These receptors originate from a girl younger than 18 with multiple sclerosis. Each CDR3 is given with its conserved first and last residue. Part of the rows lack a size; the others show once, few, many or a class for expanded clones.

abundance: few; v_gene: TRBV12-3/TRBV12-4; j_gene: TRBJ2-1; CDR3aa: CASRPGTSGGRTYNEQFF
abundance: few; v_gene: TRBV12-3/TRBV12-4; j_gene: TRBJ2-1; CDR3aa: CASSFRGGARNEQFF
abundance: -; v_gene: TRBV11-2; j_gene: TRBJ2-1; CDR3aa: CASSTQDEQFF
abundance: few; v_gene: TRBV20-1; j_gene: TRBJ1-4; CDR3aa: CSASDPFATNEKLFF
abundance: -; v_gene: TRBV4-1; j_gene: TRBJ2-2; CDR3aa: CASSHLSGANTGELFF
abundance: -; v_gene: TRBV5-1; j_gene: TRBJ2-2; CDR3aa: CASSTAQNTGELFF
abundance: -; v_gene: TRBV20-1; j_gene: TRBJ2-3; CDR3aa: CSAREPLLPTDTQYF
abundance: few; v_gene: TRBV4-2; j_gene: TRBJ2-6; CDR3aa: CASSVVPTGGAGANVLTF
abundance: -; v_gene: TRBV5-8; j_gene: TRBJ2-1; CDR3aa: CASTLPGVGGENEQFF
abundance: -; v_gene: TRBV12-3/TRBV12-4; j_gene: TRBJ2-1; CDR3aa: CASSLHEQFF
abundance: -; v_gene: TRBV15; j_gene: TRBJ2-3; CDR3aa: CATSRRGGADTQYF
abundance: -; v_gene: TRBV10-3; j_gene: TRBJ1-1; CDR3aa: CAISESNPYEAFF
abundance: few; v_gene: TRBV12-3/TRBV12-4; j_gene: TRBJ1-2; CDR3aa: CASSQYYGYTF
abundance: few; v_gene: TRBV14; j_gene: TRBJ2-3; CDR3aa: CASSRTLGTDTQYF
abundance: few; v_gene: TRBV4-1; j_gene: TRBJ1-2; CDR3aa: CASSQDEAENYGYTF
abundance: few; v_gene: TRBV29-1; j_gene: TRBJ1-2; CDR3aa: CSVESFRDHGYTF
abundance: -; v_gene: TRBV28; j_gene: TRBJ1-2; CDR3aa: CASSPEGQTKNYGYTF